This is a list of T cell receptor beta chains from one sample in a study of blood T cell repertoires in COVID-19. Generated by immunoSEQ multiplex PCR, the TCRdb table keeps only in-frame clones and is missing some. The table records about 170,000 clones, around 79% of them present only once. Material for sequencing was PBMCs or T cells enriched from blood (not recorded which). The receptors come from a woman aged 65 to 85 in a cohort exposed to, infected with or recovered from COVID-19 (not recorded which). Both conserved end residues are part of each CDR3. Each record gives: CDR3 length, D gene, J gene, V gene, clone size, CDR3 DNA, CDR3 protein. The D gene is left open where the match is weak. Only some rows state a clone size, as once, few, many or a class for expanded clones.

>11|.|TRBJ1-2|TRBV21-1|.
TGTGCCAGCCGACCCGATCGGGGGAATAACTTC
CASRPDRGNNF
>13|.|TRBJ2-7|TRBV9|.
TGTGCCAGCAGCGTAGAGGGGAAGGACGAGCAGTACTTC
CASSVEGKDEQYF
>12|.|TRBJ2-7|TRBV5-4|once
TGTGCCAGCAGCTTCCACTCCTACGAGCAGTACTTC
CASSFHSYEQYF
>14|TRBD2|TRBJ2-3|TRBV7-3|.
TGTGCCAGCAGCTTAAGAGCGGGAGAAGGTACGCAGTATTTT
CASSLRAGEGTQYF
>17|.|TRBJ1-6|TRBV21-1|few
TGTGCCAGCAGCAAAGTTCAGGGGCGAACCGCGCGATCACCCCTCCACTTT
CASSKVQGRTARSPLHF
>16|TRBD1|TRBJ1-4|TRBV9|once
TGTGCCAGCAGCCCGGGGGACAGTCCTTTTAATGAAAAACTGTTTTTT
CASSPGDSPFNEKLFF
>13|TRBD1|TRBJ2-2|TRBV10-3|.
TGTGCCTCCCAGACAGGGGAGGCCGGGGAGCTGTTTTTT
CASQTGEAGELFF
>15|.|TRBJ1-1|TRBV6-5|once
TGTGCCAGCAACCCTAGGGGCAGGGTGGGCACTGAAGCTTTCTTT
CASNPRGRVGTEAFF
>14|.|TRBJ2-2|TRBV5-4|.
TGTGCCAGCAGCTCGGGACTCCACACCGGGGAGCTGTTTTTT
CASSSGLHTGELFF
>14|.|TRBJ2-1|TRBV10-2|.
TGCGCCAGCAGGCGCAGGGGTAGCTACAATGAGCAGTTCTTC
CASRRRGSYNEQFF
>14|TRBD1|TRBJ2-7|TRBV7-6|once
TGTGCCAGCAGCCCGGGGACAGTTGCCTACGAGCAGTACTTC
CASSPGTVAYEQYF
>15|TRBD1|TRBJ1-1|TRBV19|.
TGTGCCAGTAGTCCCCGACAGGGTTGGAACACTGAAGCTTTCTTT
CASSPRQGWNTEAFF
>16|.|TRBJ2-1|TRBV5-1|.
TGCGCCAGCAGCTCCCGAGGTCCCAGCTCCTACAATGAGCAGTTCTTC
CASSSRGPSSYNEQFF
>19|TRBD1|TRBJ2-3|TRBV3-1/TRBV3-2|.
TGTGCCAGCAGCCAAGATTTTTTTCCCGGGACAGGGAGCACAGATACGCAGTATTTT
CASSQDFFPGTGSTDTQYF
>12|.|TRBJ2-7|TRBV25-1|.
TGTGCCGGGGGGTCCCCCCCCTACGAGCAGTACTTC
CAGGSPPYEQYF
>13|TRBD1|TRBJ1-2|TRBV18|.
TGTGCCAGCCGAGGGACAGCCATCTATGGCTACACCTTC
CASRGTAIYGYTF
>13|TRBD1|TRBJ2-7|TRBV30|.
TGTGCCTGGGGGGGTACAGGGGGCCACGAGCAGTACTTC
CAWGGTGGHEQYF
>14|TRBD1|TRBJ1-1|TRBV11-3|.
TGTGCCAGCAGTTATTCGGACAGGGGCACTGAAGCTTTCTTT
CASSYSDRGTEAFF
>18|.|TRBJ2-7|TRBV28|.
TGTGCCAGCAGCACGCCCGCCTTTAGGGGGATTGTTGGATACGAGCAGTACTTC
CASSTPAFRGIVGYEQYF
>14|.|TRBJ2-3|TRBV27|.
TGTGCCAGCCTCAGGGCTTCGAGCACAGATACGCAGTATTTT
CASLRASSTDTQYF
>15|TRBD2|TRBJ2-1|TRBV19|.
TGTGCCAGTAGTGCTAGCGGGAACTCCTACAATGAGCAGTTCTTC
CASSASGNSYNEQFF
>12|TRBD2|TRBJ2-7|TRBV6-6|.
TGTGCCAGCGCGGGGACTACCCACGAGCAGTACTTC
CASAGTTHEQYF
>11|.|TRBJ2-5|TRBV27|.
TGTGCCACCCGTCGGGAGGAGACCCAGTACTTC
CATRREETQYF
>14|.|TRBJ2-2|TRBV12-5|.
TGTGCTAGTGGTTTGTACAGGAACACCGGGGAGCTGTTTTTT
CASGLYRNTGELFF
>13|TRBD1|TRBJ2-7|TRBV11-2|.
TGTGCCAGCGCAACAGGGGGCGGCTACGAGCAGTACTTC
CASATGGGYEQYF
>16|.|TRBJ2-2|TRBV6-1|.
TGTGCCAGCAGTGAACCTGCAGGGTTTCTGACCGGGGAGCTGTTTTTT
CASSEPAGFLTGELFF
>13|.|TRBJ2-2|TRBV7-9|.
TGTGCCAGCAGCTTTCAGGTCACCGGGGAGCTGTTTTTT
CASSFQVTGELFF
>15|.|TRBJ2-3|TRBV7-9|few
TGTGCCAGCAGCTTAGCGGGGCACCTCACAGATACGCAGTATTTT
CASSLAGHLTDTQYF
>16|.|TRBJ2-2|TRBV5-1|.
TGCGCCAGCAGCTCCGGACCAGGGGAAGATACCGGGGAGCTGTTTTTT
CASSSGPGEDTGELFF
>15|.|TRBJ1-5|TRBV27|once
TGTGCCAGCAGCTCAACAGGGCTGAGCAATCAGCCCCAGCATTTT
CASSSTGLSNQPQHF
>17|.|TRBJ2-3|TRBV5-1|many
TGCGCCAGCAGCCACGACCCCGCAGGTAGCGGCACAGATACGCAGTATTTT
CASSHDPAGSGTDTQYF
>16|TRBD1|TRBJ1-1|TRBV7-9|.
TGTGCCAGCAGCACCCTTATCGGACAGGGTACCACTGAAGCTTTCTTT
CASSTLIGQGTTEAFF
>17|TRBD2|TRBJ2-7|TRBV7-9|.
TGTGCCAGCAGCCCCACTAGCGGGAGAGCGAAACAGTACGAGCAGTACTTC
CASSPTSGRAKQYEQYF
>13|.|TRBJ2-3|TRBV12-3/TRBV12-4|.
TGTGCCAGCAGGATGGATTACTCGGGTACGCAGTATTTT
CASRMDYSGTQYF
>15|TRBD1|TRBJ1-4|TRBV28|.
TGTGCCAGCAGTTTGCTGGAACAGGGGAAGGAAAAACTGTTTTTT
CASSLLEQGKEKLFF
>15|TRBD1|TRBJ1-1|TRBV9|.
TGTGCCAGCAGCGACGACCCAGGACAGGGGGCTGTAGCTTTCTTT
CASSDDPGQGAVAFF
>17|.|TRBJ1-2|TRBV7-9|.
TGTGCCAGCAGCTCAACTTCGGACAGACGATGGCCCTATGGCTACACCTTC
CASSSTSDRRWPYGYTF
>16|.|TRBJ1-6|TRBV28|.
TGTGCCAGCAGTTTATGGCAGGGGCAAGGTTATTCACCCCTCCACTTT
CASSLWQGQGYSPLHF
>16|.|TRBJ1-5|TRBV15|few
TGTGCCACCAGCAGAGGGACATTTGATAGCAATCAGCCCCAGCATTTT
CATSRGTFDSNQPQHF
>15|TRBD1|TRBJ2-6|TRBV11-2|few
TGTGCCAGCAGTTCGGGACAGCCTGGGGCCAACGTCCTGACTTTC
CASSSGQPGANVLTF
>14|TRBD2|TRBJ2-3|TRBV10-1|.
TGCGCCAGCAGTGAAGCGGGAGTCACAGATACGCAGTATTTT
CASSEAGVTDTQYF
>18|.|TRBJ1-2|TRBV19|few
TGTGCCAGTAGCTTCCCCGTAGAGGCGTACCAAGCTAACTATGGCTACACCTTC
CASSFPVEAYQANYGYTF
>16|.|TRBJ1-5|TRBV7-9|.
TGTGCCAGCAGCTTAGCGCTGGGGACTGGCAATCAGCCCCAGCATTTT
CASSLALGTGNQPQHF
>16|.|TRBJ1-3|TRBV19|.
TGTGCCAGTAGTATCCGAGACTCCCCCTCTGGAAACACCATATATTTT
CASSIRDSPSGNTIYF
>15|TRBD2|TRBJ2-1|TRBV5-1|.
TGCGCCAGCAGCTTGAGGCCCGGCGGGAGAGGGGAGCAGTTCTTC
CASSLRPGGRGEQFF